Reported below is one T cell receptor (beta chain). The target antigen is unknown. This sample was included in a study of CXCR3-negative and CXCR3-positive naive CD8 T cells. The CDR3 sequence is 14 residues long. Germline CDR1 is MDHEN and CDR2 is SYDVKM. Study-level points and caveats: Memory cells differed in TRBV-TRBJ usage, but naive CXCR3-negative and CXCR3-positive cells had similar usage. Comparison of naive subsets found surface CD5 to be comparable, and TCR strength was inferred on the basis of TRB CDR3 properties.

UMI-labeled 5' RACE yielded the TRB cDNA libraries. TCRdb re-called the 5' RACE reads, yielding one record per CDR3 amino acid sequence without DNA. The listing contains tens of thousands of distinct CDR3 sequences. The chain couples TRBV28 to TRBJ1-1; TCRdb calls TRBD1, which cannot be checked without DNA. The sequence was collected from a human donor in good health. Some clones in this sample may be carry-over from other donors' samples. The specimen was memory CD8+ T cells from blood. The CDR3 protein is CASSPRGRTTEAFF.